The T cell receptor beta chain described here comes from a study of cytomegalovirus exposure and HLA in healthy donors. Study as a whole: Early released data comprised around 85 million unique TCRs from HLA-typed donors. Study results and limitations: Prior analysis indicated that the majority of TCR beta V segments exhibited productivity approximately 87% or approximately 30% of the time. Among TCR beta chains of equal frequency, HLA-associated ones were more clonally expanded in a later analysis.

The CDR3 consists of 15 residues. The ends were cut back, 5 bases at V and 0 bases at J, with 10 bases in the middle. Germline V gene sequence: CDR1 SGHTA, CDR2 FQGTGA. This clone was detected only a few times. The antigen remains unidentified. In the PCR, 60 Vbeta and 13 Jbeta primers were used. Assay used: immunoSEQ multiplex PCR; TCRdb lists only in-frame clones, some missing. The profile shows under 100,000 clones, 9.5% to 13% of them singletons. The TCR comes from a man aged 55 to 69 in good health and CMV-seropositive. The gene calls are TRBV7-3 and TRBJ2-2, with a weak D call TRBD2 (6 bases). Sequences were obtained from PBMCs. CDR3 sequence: CASSPRLANTGELFF. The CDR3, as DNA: TGTGCCAGCAGCCCCCGACTAGCGAACACCGGGGAGCTGTTTTTT.